This T cell receptor (beta chain) is from a study of T cell changes during pregnancy in multiple sclerosis. The germline V and J ends were trimmed by 5 bases and 2 bases, with 24 bases remaining between them. CDR3 size: 18 residues. CDR1 is MDHEN, CDR2 SYDVKM, per germline. Profiled with immunoSEQ multiplex PCR; TCRdb holds only in-frame clones, not every one. The sample records roughly 66,000 clones, roughly 90% being singletons. In its sample, this clone was seen once. The origin of this receptor is a female donor with multiple sclerosis, enrolled in a pregnancy study. Sequencing used peripheral blood, obtained in the first trimester of pregnancy. The V call is TRBV28, the J call TRBJ1-2; D is perhaps TRBD1 (5 bases). DNA for the CDR3: TGTGCCAGCAGTCCACATTCCGGGGGAGGGTCGGCGAACTATGGCTACACCTTC. Amino acid sequence: CASSPHSGGGSANYGYTF.